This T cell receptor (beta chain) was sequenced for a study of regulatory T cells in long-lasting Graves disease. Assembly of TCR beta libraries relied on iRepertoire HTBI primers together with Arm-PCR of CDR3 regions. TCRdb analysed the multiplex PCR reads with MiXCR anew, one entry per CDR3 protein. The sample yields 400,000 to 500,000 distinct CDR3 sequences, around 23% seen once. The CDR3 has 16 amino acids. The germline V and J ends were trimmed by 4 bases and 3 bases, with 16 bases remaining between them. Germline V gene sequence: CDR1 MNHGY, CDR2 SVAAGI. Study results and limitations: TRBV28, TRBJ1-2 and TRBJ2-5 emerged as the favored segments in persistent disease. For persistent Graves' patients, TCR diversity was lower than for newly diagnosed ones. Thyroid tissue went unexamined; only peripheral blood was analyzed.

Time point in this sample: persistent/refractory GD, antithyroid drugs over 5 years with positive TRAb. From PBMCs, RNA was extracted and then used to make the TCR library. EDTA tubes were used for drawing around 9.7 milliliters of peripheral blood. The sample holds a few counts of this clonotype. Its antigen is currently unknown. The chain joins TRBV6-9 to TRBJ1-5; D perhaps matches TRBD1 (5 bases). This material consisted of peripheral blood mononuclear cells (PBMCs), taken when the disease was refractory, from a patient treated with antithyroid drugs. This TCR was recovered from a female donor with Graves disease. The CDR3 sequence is CASSSPAGLTNQPQHF. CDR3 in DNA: TGTGCCAGCAGTTCCCCCGCGGGACTCACCAATCAGCCCCAGCATTTT.